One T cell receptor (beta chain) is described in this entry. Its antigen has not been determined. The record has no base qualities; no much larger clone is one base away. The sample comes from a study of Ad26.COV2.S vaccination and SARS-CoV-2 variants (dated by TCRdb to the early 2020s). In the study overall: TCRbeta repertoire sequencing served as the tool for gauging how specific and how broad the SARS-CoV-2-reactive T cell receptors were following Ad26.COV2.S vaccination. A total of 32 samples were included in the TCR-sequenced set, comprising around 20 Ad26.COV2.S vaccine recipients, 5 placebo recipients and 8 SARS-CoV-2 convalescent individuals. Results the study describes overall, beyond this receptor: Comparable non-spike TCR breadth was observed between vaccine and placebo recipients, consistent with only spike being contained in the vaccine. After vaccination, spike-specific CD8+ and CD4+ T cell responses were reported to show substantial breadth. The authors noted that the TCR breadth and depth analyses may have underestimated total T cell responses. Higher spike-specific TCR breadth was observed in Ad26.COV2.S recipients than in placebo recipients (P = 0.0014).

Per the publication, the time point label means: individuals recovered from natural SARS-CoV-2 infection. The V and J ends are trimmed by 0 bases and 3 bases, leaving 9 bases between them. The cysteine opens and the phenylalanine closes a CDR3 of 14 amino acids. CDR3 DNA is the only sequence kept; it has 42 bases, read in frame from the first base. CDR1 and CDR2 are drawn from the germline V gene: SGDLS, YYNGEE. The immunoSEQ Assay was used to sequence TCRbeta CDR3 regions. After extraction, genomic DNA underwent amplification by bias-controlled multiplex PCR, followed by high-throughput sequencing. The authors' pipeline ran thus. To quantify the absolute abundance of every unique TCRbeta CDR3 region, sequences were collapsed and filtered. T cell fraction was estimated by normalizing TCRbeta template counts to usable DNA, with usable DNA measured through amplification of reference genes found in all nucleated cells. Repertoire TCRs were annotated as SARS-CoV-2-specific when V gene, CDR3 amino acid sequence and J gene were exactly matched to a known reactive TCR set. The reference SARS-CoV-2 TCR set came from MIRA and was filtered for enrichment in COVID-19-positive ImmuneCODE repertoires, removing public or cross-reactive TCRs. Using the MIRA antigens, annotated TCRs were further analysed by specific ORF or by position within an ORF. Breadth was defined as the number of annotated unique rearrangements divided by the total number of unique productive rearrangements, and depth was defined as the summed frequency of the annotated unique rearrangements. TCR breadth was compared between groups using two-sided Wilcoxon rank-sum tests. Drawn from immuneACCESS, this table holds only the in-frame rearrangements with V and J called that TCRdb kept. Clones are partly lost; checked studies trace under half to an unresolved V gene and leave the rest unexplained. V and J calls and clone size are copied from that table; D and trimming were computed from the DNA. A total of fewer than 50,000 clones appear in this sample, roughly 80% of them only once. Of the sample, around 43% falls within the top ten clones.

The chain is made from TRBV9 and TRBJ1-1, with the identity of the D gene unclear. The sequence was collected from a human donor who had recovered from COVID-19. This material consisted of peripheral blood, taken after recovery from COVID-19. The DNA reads TGTGCCAGCAGCGTAGGGGGAGGGTACACTGAAGCTTTCTTT. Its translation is CASSVGGGYTEAFF. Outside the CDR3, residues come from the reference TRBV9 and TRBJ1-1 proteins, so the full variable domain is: DSGVTQTPKHLITATGQRVTLRCSPRSGDLSVYWYQQSLDQGLQFLIQYYNGEERAKGNILERFSAQQFPDLHSELNLSSLELGDSALYFCASSVGGGYTEAFFGQGTRLTVV.